The TCR beta chain under discussion was sequenced for a study of blood T cell repertoires in COVID-19. About the study: Some COVID-19 samples were acute and others convalescent; all came from the United States, Italy and Spain. Sources were T cells, B-cell-depleted T cells, or PBMCs; the material itself was cDNA or gDNA.

In the original workflow: For nucleated cells, counts were estimated from reference gene primer amplification. Data came from immunoSEQ multiplex PCR; TCRdb stores just in-frame clones and leaves some out. Clonal size and the V and J genes are those of that table, whereas D and trimming came from the DNA. Here the sample spans about 350,000 clones, 87% being singletons. The CDR3 has 14 amino acids. The J segment lost 4 bases and the V segment lost 10 bases, leaving 6 bases of the junction unmatched. Looked up from germline, CDR1 is MNHEY and CDR2 is SVGAGI. One Seattle source followed patients from active infection through their disease course.

This TCR derives from a man aged 25-45 years with COVID-19, enrolled during active disease. V is TRBV6-5 and J is TRBJ2-1, with 11 bases aligning to TRBD2. Source material: peripheral blood. This chain's CDR3 is CATTLAGGYNEQFF. The CDR3 DNA reads TGTGCCACGACGCTAGCGGGAGGTTACAATGAGCAGTTCTTC.